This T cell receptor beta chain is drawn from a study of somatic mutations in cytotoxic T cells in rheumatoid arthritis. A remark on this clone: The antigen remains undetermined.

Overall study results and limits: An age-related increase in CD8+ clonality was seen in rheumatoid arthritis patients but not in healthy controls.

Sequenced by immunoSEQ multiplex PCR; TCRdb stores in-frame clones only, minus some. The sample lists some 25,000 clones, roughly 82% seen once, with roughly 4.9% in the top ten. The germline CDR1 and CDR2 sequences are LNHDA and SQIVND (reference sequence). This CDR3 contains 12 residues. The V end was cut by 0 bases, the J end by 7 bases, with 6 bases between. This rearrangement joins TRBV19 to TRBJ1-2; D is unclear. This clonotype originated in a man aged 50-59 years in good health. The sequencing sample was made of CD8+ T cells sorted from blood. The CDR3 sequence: CASSIDSGGYTF. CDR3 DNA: TGTGCCAGTAGTATAGATTCGGGTGGCTACACCTTC.